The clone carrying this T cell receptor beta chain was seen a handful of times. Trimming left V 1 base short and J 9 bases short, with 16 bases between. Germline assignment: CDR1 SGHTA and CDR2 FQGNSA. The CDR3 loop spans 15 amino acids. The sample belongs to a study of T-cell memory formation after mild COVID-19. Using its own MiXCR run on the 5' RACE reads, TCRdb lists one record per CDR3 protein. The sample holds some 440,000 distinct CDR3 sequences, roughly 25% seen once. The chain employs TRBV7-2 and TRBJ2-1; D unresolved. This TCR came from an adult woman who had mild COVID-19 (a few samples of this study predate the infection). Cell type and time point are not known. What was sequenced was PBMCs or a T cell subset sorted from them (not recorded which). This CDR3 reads CASSLVTGRNGEQFF. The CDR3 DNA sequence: TGTGCCAGCAGCTTAGTCACGGGTCGTAATGGTGAGCAGTTCTTC. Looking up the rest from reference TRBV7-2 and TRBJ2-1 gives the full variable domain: GAGVSQSPSNKVTEKGKDVELRCDPISGHTALYWYRQSLGQGLEFLIYFQGNSAPDKSGLPSDRFSAERTGGSVSTLTIQRTQQEDSAVYLCASSLVTGRNGEQFFGPGTRLTVL.